These T cell receptor beta chains were read from a single sample in a study of vaccination and CD4 T cells after COVID-19. TCRdb reanalysed the PCR reads using MiXCR and keeps one entry per CDR3 protein. The profile shows over 5,000 distinct CDR3 sequences, around 40% of them singletons. These TCRs are of unknown antigen specificity. Sequencing input: CD4+ T cells from blood, cultured in vitro. Receptors originate from a human donor in good health. Both conserved end residues are part of each CDR3. D genes are given only for firm matches. Not every row has a clone size; where given, it reads once, few, many or a size class.

CDR3,DNA,size,J,D,V
CASSARAIGTGELFF,TGTGCCAGCAGTGCCCGGGCCATCGGGACCGGGGAGCTGTTTTTT,.,TRBJ2-2,.,TRBV6-4
CASSPQGGAFF,TGTGCCAGCAGCCCACAGGGGGGAGCTTTCTTT,few,TRBJ1-1,TRBD1,TRBV11-2
CASSLGGQPKTYEQYF,TGCGCCAGCAGCTTGGGGGGACAGCCCAAAACCTACGAGCAGTACTTC,.,TRBJ2-7,TRBD1,TRBV5-1
CSGTRDGYEQYF,TGCAGCGGTACCCGGGACGGCTACGAGCAGTACTTC,.,TRBJ2-7,.,TRBV29-1
CASSRGLLAGSTDTQYF,TGTGCCAGCAGCCGGGGCCTGTTAGCGGGGAGCACAGATACGCAGTATTTT,.,TRBJ2-3,TRBD2,TRBV6-1
CASSFLDQPQHF,TGTGCCAGCAGTTTTCTGGATCAGCCCCAGCATTTT,few,TRBJ1-5,.,TRBV27
CASSPFGDIINEQFF,TGTGCCAGCAGCCCTTTCGGGGATATCATCAATGAGCAGTTCTTC,.,TRBJ2-1,.,TRBV7-6
CAWMRQANAEAFF,TGTGCCTGGATGAGACAGGCGAACGCTGAAGCTTTCTTT,.,TRBJ1-1,.,TRBV30
CASSPGQGYGYTF,TGTGCCAGCAGCCCGGGACAGGGCTATGGCTACACCTTC,.,TRBJ1-2,TRBD1,TRBV5-6
CASSYQGHGQPQHF,TGTGCCAGCAGTTACCAGGGTCATGGTCAGCCCCAGCATTTT,few,TRBJ1-5,.,TRBV2
CASSERGAWNTEAFF,TGTGCCAGTAGTGAGCGGGGGGCCTGGAACACTGAAGCTTTCTTT,.,TRBJ1-1,.,TRBV19
CASSYSRSPLHF,TGTGCCAGCAGTTACTCGAGATCACCCCTCCACTTT,.,TRBJ1-6,.,TRBV6-5
CASSVMNQPQHF,TGTGCCAGCAGCGTGATGAATCAGCCCCAGCATTTT,few,TRBJ1-5,.,TRBV7-6
CSALDYEQYF,TGCAGTGCTCTCGACTACGAGCAGTACTTC,.,TRBJ2-7,.,TRBV20-1
CSAPLRETNYGYTF,TGCAGTGCCCCACTGCGGGAAACTAACTATGGCTACACCTTC,.,TRBJ1-2,.,TRBV20-1
CASSDRGQDTQYF,TGTGCCAGCAGTGACCGCGGACAAGATACGCAGTATTTT,once,TRBJ2-3,.,TRBV6-4